The rows below give T cell receptor beta chains drawn from one sample of a study of tumor-infiltrating lymphocytes in primary liver carcinoma. TCRdb ran MiXCR on the multiplex PCR reads and lists one entry per CDR3 protein. The table records approximately 88,000 distinct CDR3 sequences, around 70% of them present only once. Sequencing used tumor-adjacent normal liver tissue. The receptors stem from a man aged 35 to 55 with primary liver carcinoma and hepatitis B virus infection. The CDR3 runs from the conserved cysteine through the conserved F or W. The D gene is left open where the match is weak. A clone size is listed for some rows: how often the clone was seen (once, few, many), or a class if it is expanded.

V	J	size	D	DNA	CDR3
TRBV11-2	TRBJ1-1	.	.	TGTGCCAGCAGCTTAGAGAGGGTGGGCGGTAATTCTGAAGCTCTCTTT	CASSLERVGGNSEALF
TRBV5-1	TRBJ2-3	.	TRBD2	TGTGCCAGCAGCTTACTAGCGGGAGGCATAGATACGCAGTATTTT	CASSLLAGGIDTQYF
TRBV24-1	TRBJ1-1	.	.	TGTGCCACCAGTGATTTTAGACATGGAACGAACACTGAAGCTTTCTTT	CATSDFRHGTNTEAFF
TRBV11-2	TRBJ2-7	once	.	TGTGCCAGTAGCTTAACCGACGGAGTCCACGAGCAGTATTTC	CASSLTDGVHEQYF
TRBV5-4	TRBJ2-1	.	TRBD2	TGTGCCGGCAGCGATCGACTAGCGGGGTACAATAGGCAGTTCTTC	CAGSDRLAGYNRQFF
TRBV11-2	TRBJ2-7	.	TRBD2	TGTGCCAGCACCAGAGCGGGAGTGGACTACGAGCAGTACTTC	CASTRAGVDYEQYF
TRBV28	TRBJ2-3	.	.	TGTGCCAGAAGCATGACCGGGCATACAGATACGCAGTATTTT	CARSMTGHTDTQYF
TRBV10-1	TRBJ2-3	.	TRBD2	TGCGCCAGCAGTGACTCGACTAGCGGGGTCGCGGGAGATACGCAGTATTTT	CASSDSTSGVAGDTQYF
TRBV10-1	TRBJ2-1	many	TRBD2	TGCGCCAGCAGTAAGACTAGCGGGATGAGTAGGAGAAATGAGCAGTTCTTC	CASSKTSGMSRRNEQFF
TRBV7-9	TRBJ2-3	.	.	TGTATCAGCACTACAGGAACAGATACGCAGTATTTT	CISTTGTDTQYF